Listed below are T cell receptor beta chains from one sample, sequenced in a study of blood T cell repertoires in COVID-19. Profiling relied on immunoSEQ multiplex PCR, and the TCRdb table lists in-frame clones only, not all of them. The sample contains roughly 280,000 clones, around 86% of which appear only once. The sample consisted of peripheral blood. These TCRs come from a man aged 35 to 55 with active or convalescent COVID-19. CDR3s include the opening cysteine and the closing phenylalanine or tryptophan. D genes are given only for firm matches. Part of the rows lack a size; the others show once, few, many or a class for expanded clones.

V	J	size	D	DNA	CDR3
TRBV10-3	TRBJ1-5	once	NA	TGTGCCATCAGTGACCGGGGGAATCAGCCCCAGCATTTT	CAISDRGNQPQHF
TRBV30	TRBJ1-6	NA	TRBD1	TGTGCCTGGAGCCGGTGGACAGGGAATTCACCCCTCCACTTT	CAWSRWTGNSPLHF
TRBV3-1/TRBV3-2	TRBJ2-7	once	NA	TGTGCCAGCAGCTCCTGGCCGCAGGTCCCCTACGAGCAGTACTTC	CASSSWPQVPYEQYF
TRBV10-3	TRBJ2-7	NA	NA	TGTGCCATCCGGACAGGGAACAGCGGGATCTACGAGCAGTACTTC	CAIRTGNSGIYEQYF
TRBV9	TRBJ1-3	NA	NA	TGTGCCAGCAGCGTTGGACAAGGAAACACCATATATTTT	CASSVGQGNTIYF
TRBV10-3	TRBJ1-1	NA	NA	TGTGCCATCAGTGAGTCTTGGGCGACAGGCTGGAACACTGAAGCTTTCTTT	CAISESWATGWNTEAFF
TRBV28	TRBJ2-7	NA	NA	TGTGCCAGCAGTTCCCCCGCGGAGGGAGGTCCGGAGCAGTACTTC	CASSSPAEGGPEQYF
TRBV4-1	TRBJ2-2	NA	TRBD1	TGCGCCAGCAGCCAGGACAGGGTAACCGGGGAGCTGTTTTTT	CASSQDRVTGELFF
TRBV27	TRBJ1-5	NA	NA	TGTGCCAGCAGTTTTCGGGGAGCTTGGGACACGCAGAGTCAGCCCCAGCATTTT	CASSFRGAWDTQSQPQHF
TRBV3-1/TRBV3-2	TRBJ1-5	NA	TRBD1	TGTGCCAGCAGCCCTGGGACAGGATATCAGCCCCAGCATTTT	CASSPGTGYQPQHF
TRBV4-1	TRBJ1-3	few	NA	TGCGCCAGCAGCCAACAGTACCCTGGAAACACCATATATTTT	CASSQQYPGNTIYF
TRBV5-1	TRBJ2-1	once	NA	TGCGCCAGCAGCCCCGTACCCGGAGATCGCAATGAGCAGTTCTTC	CASSPVPGDRNEQFF
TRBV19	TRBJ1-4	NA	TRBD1	TGTGCCAGTAGGGGGACAGGGAAACCAACTAATGAAAAACTGTTTTTT	CASRGTGKPTNEKLFF
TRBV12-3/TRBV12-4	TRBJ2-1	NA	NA	TGTGCCAGCAGTTTTCTCTACAATGAGCAGTTCTTC	CASSFLYNEQFF
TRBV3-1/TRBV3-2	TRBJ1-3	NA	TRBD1	TGTGCCAGCAGCTCGCCGGACAGGGGGCCTGGAAACACCATATATTTT	CASSSPDRGPGNTIYF
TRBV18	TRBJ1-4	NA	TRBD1	TGTGCCAGCTCACTCCGGACAGGGGCTAATGAAAAACTGTTTTTT	CASSLRTGANEKLFF
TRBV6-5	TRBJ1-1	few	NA	TGTGCCAGCAGTTACCGTCTATTAGGGGTTGAAGCTTTCTTT	CASSYRLLGVEAFF
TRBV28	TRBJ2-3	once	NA	TGTGCCAGCAGCTTCAGGGGCCGTGTGGCGCAGTATTTT	CASSFRGRVAQYF
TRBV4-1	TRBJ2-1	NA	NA	TGCGCCAGCAGCCAAGATTTGGTGCGGGGGCTTTACAATGAGCAGTTCTTC	CASSQDLVRGLYNEQFF
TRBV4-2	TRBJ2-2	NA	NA	TGTGCCAGCAGCCAAGATTCACTACCAAACACCGGGGAGCTGTTTTTT	CASSQDSLPNTGELFF
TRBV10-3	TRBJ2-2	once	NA	TGTGCCATCAGTGAATCCGCCGGGGAGCTGTTTTTT	CAISESAGELFF
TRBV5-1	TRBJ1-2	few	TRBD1	TGCGCCAGCAGCCGGGACAGATATGGCTACACCTTC	CASSRDRYGYTF
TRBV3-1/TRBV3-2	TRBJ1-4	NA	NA	TGTGCCAGCAGCCAAGGGACATACCAGAAAAAACTGTTTTTT	CASSQGTYQKKLFF
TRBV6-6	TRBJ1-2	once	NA	TGTGCCAGCAGTTACTCCAGGACGGGAAGATATGGCTACACCTTC	CASSYSRTGRYGYTF
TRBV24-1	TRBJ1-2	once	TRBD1	TGTGCCACCAACGACAGGGACTATGGCTACACCTTC	CATNDRDYGYTF
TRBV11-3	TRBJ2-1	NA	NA	TGTGCCAGTGCACCCACAGTGGGGGGTTCCTACAATGAGCAGTTCTTC	CASAPTVGGSYNEQFF
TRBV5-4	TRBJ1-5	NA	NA	TGTGCCAGCAGCTTGCGCGGCGGCAATCAGCCCCAGCATTTT	CASSLRGGNQPQHF
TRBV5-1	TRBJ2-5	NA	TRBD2	TGCGCCAGCGAGAACGGGGACTACCGCTGGGAGACCCAGTACTTC	CASENGDYRWETQYF
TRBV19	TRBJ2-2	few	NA	TGTGCCAGTAGTATAGATCGGGGCACCGGGGAGCTGTTTTTT	CASSIDRGTGELFF
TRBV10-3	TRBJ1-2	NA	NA	TGTGCCATCGGGCAGGACTATGGCTACACCTTC	CAIGQDYGYTF
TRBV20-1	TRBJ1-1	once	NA	TGCAGTGCTAGAGAGACGCTAGGAGCTTTCTTT	CSARETLGAFF
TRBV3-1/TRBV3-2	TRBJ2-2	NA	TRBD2	TGTGCCAGCAGCATTACTAGCGGACAAACCGGGGAGCTGTTTTTT	CASSITSGQTGELFF
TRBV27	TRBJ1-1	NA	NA	TGTGCCAGCAGTTTATCTCGGGCGGGCCGGAACACTGAAGCTTTCTTT	CASSLSRAGRNTEAFF
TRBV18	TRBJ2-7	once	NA	TGTGCCAGCTCACGGACAGACCACTCCTACGAGCAGTACTTC	CASSRTDHSYEQYF
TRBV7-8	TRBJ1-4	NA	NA	TGTGCCAGCAGCTTGTCCTCTGAAAAACTGTTTTTT	CASSLSSEKLFF
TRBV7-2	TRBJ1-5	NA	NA	TGTGCCAGCAGCACGTCAGAGGTAATTCAGCCCCAGCATTTT	CASSTSEVIQPQHF
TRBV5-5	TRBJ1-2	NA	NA	TGTGCCAGCAGCCCGCGGGGGGAAAATGGCTACACCTTC	CASSPRGENGYTF
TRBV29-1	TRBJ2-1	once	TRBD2	TGCAGCTCATTCATCCCGGGACTAGCGGGAATTGAGCAGTTCTTC	CSSFIPGLAGIEQFF
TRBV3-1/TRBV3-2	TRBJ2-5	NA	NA	TGTGCCAGCAGCCCACTAGTCGGAGAGACCCAGTACTTC	CASSPLVGETQYF
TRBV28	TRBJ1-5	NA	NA	TGTGCCAGCAGTTCAGCGCAGCCCCAGCATTTT	CASSSAQPQHF
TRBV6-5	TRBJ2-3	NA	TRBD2	TGTGCCAGCAGTTGGGATCTAGCGGGCGCAACAGATACGCAGTATTTT	CASSWDLAGATDTQYF
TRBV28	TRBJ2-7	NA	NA	TGTGCCAGCACCGACAGCTTCTACGAGCAGTACTTC	CASTDSFYEQYF
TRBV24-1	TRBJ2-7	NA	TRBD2	TGTGCCACCAGTGAGTCCCAGCGGGAGGGAGACTACGAGCAGTACTTC	CATSESQREGDYEQYF
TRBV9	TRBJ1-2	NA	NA	TGTGCCAGCAGCGTAGGGGGGGACTATGGCTACACCTTC	CASSVGGDYGYTF
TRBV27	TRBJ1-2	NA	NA	TGTGCCAGCAGTTTATCGGGGGGGCTAAAAAGTGGCTACACCTTC	CASSLSGGLKSGYTF
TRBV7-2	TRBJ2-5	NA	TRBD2	TGTGCCAGCAGCTTAGTAGGGCGGACTAGCGGGCAAGAGACCCAGTACTTC	CASSLVGRTSGQETQYF
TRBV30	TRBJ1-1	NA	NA	TGTGCCTGGTCAGGACAACGCCAGAGAGAAGCTTTCTTT	CAWSGQRQREAFF
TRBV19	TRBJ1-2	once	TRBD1	TGTGCCAGTAGGGCAGGGGGTAACTATGGCTACACCTTC	CASRAGGNYGYTF